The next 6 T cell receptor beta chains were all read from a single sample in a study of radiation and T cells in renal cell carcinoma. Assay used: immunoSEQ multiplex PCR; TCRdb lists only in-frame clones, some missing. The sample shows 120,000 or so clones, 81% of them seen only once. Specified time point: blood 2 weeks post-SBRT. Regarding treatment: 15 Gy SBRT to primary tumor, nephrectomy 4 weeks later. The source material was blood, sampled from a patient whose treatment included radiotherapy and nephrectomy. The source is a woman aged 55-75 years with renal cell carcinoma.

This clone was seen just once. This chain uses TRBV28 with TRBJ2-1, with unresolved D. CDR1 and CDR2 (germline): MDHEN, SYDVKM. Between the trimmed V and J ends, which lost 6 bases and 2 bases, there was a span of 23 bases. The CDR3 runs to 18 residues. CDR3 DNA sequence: TGTGCCAGCAGCCTAGGCAATAGGGCGTCCTATGCCTACAATGAGCAGTTCTTC. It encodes CASSLGNRASYAYNEQFF.

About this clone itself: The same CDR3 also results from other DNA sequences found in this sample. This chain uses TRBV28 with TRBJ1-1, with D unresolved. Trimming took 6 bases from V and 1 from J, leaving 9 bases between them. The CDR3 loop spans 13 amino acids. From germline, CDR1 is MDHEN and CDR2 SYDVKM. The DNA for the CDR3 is TGTGCCAGCAGGCGATCGGGGAACACTGAAGCTTTCTTT. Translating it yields CASRRSGNTEAFF.

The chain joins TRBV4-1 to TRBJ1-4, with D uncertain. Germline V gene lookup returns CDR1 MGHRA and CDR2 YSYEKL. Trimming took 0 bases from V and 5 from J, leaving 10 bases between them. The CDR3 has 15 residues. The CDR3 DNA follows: TGCGCCAGCAGCCAAGATTGGCGGGAGAATGAAAAACTGTTTTTT. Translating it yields CASSQDWRENEKLFF.

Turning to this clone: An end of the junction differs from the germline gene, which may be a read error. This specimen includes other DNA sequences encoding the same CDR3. CDR3 in DNA: TGCAGCGTCCCCCCGACAGGCTACAACGAGCAGTTCTTC. This gives the protein CSVPPTGYNEQFF. V and J are TRBV29-1 and TRBJ2-1; possible D gene TRBD1, 6 bases. CDR1 is SQVTM and CDR2 is ANQGSEA in the germline V gene. There are 13 residues in the CDR3.

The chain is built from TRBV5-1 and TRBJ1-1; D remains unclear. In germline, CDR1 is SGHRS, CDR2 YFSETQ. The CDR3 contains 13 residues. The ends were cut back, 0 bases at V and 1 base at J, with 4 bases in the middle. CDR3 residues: CASSLGSNTEAFF. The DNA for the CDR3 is TGCGCCAGCAGCTTGGGATCGAACACTGAAGCTTTCTTT.

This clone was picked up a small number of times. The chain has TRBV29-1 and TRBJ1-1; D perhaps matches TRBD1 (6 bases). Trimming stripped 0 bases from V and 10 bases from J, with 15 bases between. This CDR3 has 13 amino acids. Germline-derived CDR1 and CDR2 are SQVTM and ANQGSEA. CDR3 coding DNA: TGCAGCGTTGAAGAGAGTGTGGGGGGCTCAGCTTTCTTT. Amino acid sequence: CSVEESVGGSAFF.